Listed below are T cell receptor beta chains from one sample, sequenced in a study of shared clonotypes between healthy human individuals. The table came from immunoSEQ multiplex PCR; TCRdb's copy has only in-frame clones and leaves some out. Altogether over a million clones are present, roughly 96% being singletons, with the ten largest covering roughly 1.1%. Sequences were obtained from naive CD4+ T cells sorted from blood. Source of these receptors: a man aged 25-45 years in good health. Both conserved end residues are part of each CDR3. D genes are given only for firm matches. Size values are once, few and many counts, or a class for expanded clones, and some rows have none.

>-|-|TRBV5-4|TRBJ2-1
TGTGCCAGCAGCCCGGCCCAGGCCTCCTACAATGAGCAGTTCTTC
CASSPAQASYNEQFF
>-|-|TRBV7-2|TRBJ2-3
TGTGCCAGCAGCACACGTAGGGGCACAGATACGCAGTATTTT
CASSTRRGTDTQYF
>-|-|TRBV5-1|TRBJ1-2
TGCGCCAGCAGCCCGGTCGTCGGCGCTGGTGGCTACACCTTC
CASSPVVGAGGYTF
>-|-|TRBV5-1|TRBJ2-3
TGCGCCAGCCTCGGCGGGGCTATTAGCACAGATACGCAGTATTTT
CASLGGAISTDTQYF
>-|-|TRBV7-6|TRBJ2-1
TGTGCCAGCAGCTTGGGGGACGCAAACCTTAATGAGCAGTTCTTC
CASSLGDANLNEQFF
>TRBD1|-|TRBV27|TRBJ2-7
TGTGCCAGCGAGAGGGGCAGGGGGCCAGTCCACGAGCAGTACTTC
CASERGRGPVHEQYF
>-|-|TRBV19|TRBJ2-1
TGTGCCAGTAGCGGGTCCTACAATGAGCAGTTCTTC
CASSGSYNEQFF
>-|once|TRBV2|TRBJ2-3
TGTGCCAGCAGTCCGGACCCTAGCACAGATACGCAGTATTTT
CASSPDPSTDTQYF
>TRBD2|-|TRBV5-1|TRBJ2-7
TGCGCCAGCAGTCGACTAGCGGGAGGGAGCGAGCAGTACTTC
CASSRLAGGSEQYF
>-|-|TRBV11-3|TRBJ2-1
TGTGCCAGCAGCTTAGGGGTGGGCGAAAATGAGCAGTTCTTC
CASSLGVGENEQFF
>-|-|TRBV4-3|TRBJ2-7
TGCGCCAGCAGCCATGACACGGCCCCCTCCTACGAGCAGTACTTC
CASSHDTAPSYEQYF
>TRBD1|-|TRBV9|TRBJ2-7
TGTGCCAGCAGCGCCCGGGACAGTCTCTACGAGCAGTACTTC
CASSARDSLYEQYF
>-|-|TRBV14|TRBJ2-5
TGTGCCAGCAGCCCCGGACAGAGGGGTATGTGGGAGACCCAGTACTTC
CASSPGQRGMWETQYF
>TRBD1|-|TRBV7-2|TRBJ1-1
TGTGCCAGCAGCTTGGGACAGCGCAAGAACACTGAAGCTTTCTTT
CASSLGQRKNTEAFF
>TRBD2|once|TRBV5-1|TRBJ2-1
TGCGCCAGCAGCTTGGTGAGGACTAGCGGCTCCGCCGCTTACAATGAGCAGTTCTTC
CASSLVRTSGSAAYNEQFF
>TRBD2|once|TRBV6-4|TRBJ2-3
TGTGCCAGCAGCGTTTTAGCGGGCGCCCGCACAGATACGCAGTATTTT
CASSVLAGARTDTQYF
>-|-|TRBV9|TRBJ2-1
TGTGCCAGCAGCGACCGGCGGATCACAAATGAGCAGTTCTTC
CASSDRRITNEQFF
>-|-|TRBV4-3|TRBJ2-3
TGCGCCAGCAGCCATGGCTCCGGGACGGGAGATACGCAGTATTTT
CASSHGSGTGDTQYF
>-|-|TRBV9|TRBJ2-6
TGTGCCAGCAGCCCTCTCGGGGGCGCTGGGGCCAACGTCCTGACTTTC
CASSPLGGAGANVLTF
>-|-|TRBV7-9|TRBJ1-1
TGTGCCAGCAGCTCGCAGGAGTATAAACTTGAAGCTTTCTTT
CASSSQEYKLEAFF
>-|once|TRBV5-6|TRBJ2-7
TGTGCCAGCAGCGACCTAGGGGGGAGGGAGCAGTACTTC
CASSDLGGREQYF